This passage covers 9 T cell receptor beta chains from one sample sequenced in a study of blood T cell repertoires in COVID-19 (dated by TCRdb to 2018 to 2021). Library preparation was by the immunoSEQ multiplex PCR assay. In TCRdb, the immuneACCESS table is reduced to in-frame sequences with V and J assigned. These tables do not hold every clone; where another copy was compared, an unresolved V gene accounts for under half, and the others remain unexplained. This sample has 150,000 to 200,000 clones in its table, and roughly 90% of those were observed once. Of the sample, around 0.53% is held by the ten largest clones. Material: peripheral blood. The receptors stem from a man aged 45-65 years with acute or convalescent COVID-19.

The V call is TRBV19, the J call TRBJ1-3, with 7 bases aligning to TRBD1. This CDR3 comprises 14 residues. The germline CDR1 and CDR2 sequences are LNHDA and SQIVND (reference sequence). Trimming removed 7 bases from V and 4 bases from J; junction bases left unmatched: 7. CDR3 sequence (DNA): TGTGCCAGTATTGGAGGGACAGCGGGAAACACCATATATTTT. It translates to CASIGGTAGNTIYF.

V usage is TRBV5-4 and J usage is TRBJ1-2, with D possibly TRBD1 on 6 matching bases. Germline CDR1 is SGHNT and CDR2 is YYREEE (reference sequence). The CDR3 is 13 residues long. The V end was cut by 0 bases, the J end by 6 bases, with 9 bases between. CDR3 coding DNA: TGTGCCAGCAGCTTGGCAGGGGTAGATGGCTACACCTTC. Its translation: CASSLAGVDGYTF.

The chain combines TRBV2 with TRBJ1-2; TRBD1 agrees at 8 bases. Germline-derived CDR1 and CDR2 are SNHLY and FYNNEI. With V trimmed by 7 bases and J by 5 bases, 9 bases remained unmatched. The length of the CDR3 is 14 residues. DNA of the CDR3: TGTGCCAGCAATTACGCAGGGGGCATGTATGGCTACACCTTC. Its protein is CASNYAGGMYGYTF.

The V call is TRBV10-3, the J call TRBJ2-7; D perhaps matches TRBD1 (5 bases). V was shortened by 6 bases and J by 1 base, with 7 bases between the two germline ends. CDR1 is ENHRY, CDR2 SYGVKD, per germline. CDR3 length: 12 amino acids. The CDR3 bases are TGTGCCATCAGGCAGGGATCCTACGAGCAGTACTTC. Translation gives CAIRQGSYEQYF.

This clone appeared a single time. This chain connects TRBV10-2 to TRBJ1-2; the D is unclear. The CDR3 is 15 amino acids. The V gene lost 0 bases and the J gene lost 4 bases, with 12 bases spanning the gap. Germline loops: CDR1 WSHSY, CDR2 SAAADI. CDR3 residues: CASSESIGLIYGYTF. The CDR3 coding sequence is TGCGCCAGCAGTGAGTCGATCGGACTGATCTATGGCTACACCTTC.

The chain links TRBV9 to TRBJ2-5; 7 nucleotides agree with TRBD1. Trimming at V came to 4 bases and at J to 5 bases, leaving 11 bases not matched to a gene. In germline, CDR1 is SGDLS, CDR2 YYNGEE. The CDR3 sequence is 15 residues long. The CDR3 sequence is CASSLSQGMGETQYF. CDR3 in DNA: TGTGCCAGCAGCTTATCACAGGGGATGGGGGAGACCCAGTACTTC. The full variable domain, its missing parts supplied by reference TRBV9 and TRBJ2-5, is DSGVTQTPKHLITATGQRVTLRCSPRSGDLSVYWYQQSLDQGLQFLIQYYNGEERAKGNILERFSAQQFPDLHSELNLSSLELGDSALYFCASSLSQGMGETQYFGPGTRLLVL.

V and J are TRBV29-1 and TRBJ2-3; perhaps TRBD2 as D (5 bases). Germline V gene lookup returns CDR1 SQVTM and CDR2 ANQGSEA. The CDR3 length is 15 residues. V dropped 3 bases and J dropped 0 bases, with 13 bases sitting between them. The CDR3 spells CSVDSGSASTDTQYF. The CDR3 DNA sequence: TGCAGCGTTGACAGCGGTAGCGCTAGCACAGATACGCAGTATTTT.

The chain links TRBV28 to TRBJ2-1; 10 bases are shared with TRBD2. There are 16 residues in the CDR3. Germline loops: CDR1 MDHEN, CDR2 SYDVKM. With V trimmed by 5 bases and J by 4 bases, 8 bases remained unmatched. The CDR3 DNA reads TGTGCCAGCAGTGCCACCCCTAGCGGGGGTTACAATGAGCAGTTCTTC. Protein: CASSATPSGGYNEQFF.

The gene calls are TRBV3-1 (or the pseudogene TRBV3-2) and TRBJ2-3, with 7 positions matching TRBD2. Germline V gene lookup returns CDR1 LGHDT and CDR2 YNNKEL (reference sequence). There are 16 residues in the CDR3. The V and J ends lost 2 bases and 2 bases, in that order; junction bases with no gene match: 7. Here the CDR3 DNA reads TGTGCCAGCAGCCAACATCTAGCGGCCAACACAGATACGCAGTATTTT. Amino acid sequence: CASSQHLAANTDTQYF.